This T cell receptor (beta chain) comes out of a study of early T cells in non-severe SARS-CoV-2 infection (dated by TCRdb to the early 2020s). About the study as a whole: Because TCR sequencing relied on bulk RNA taken from unsorted whole blood, pairing of alpha and beta chains was not possible.

The junction shows trimming of 2 bases on V and 3 bases on J, plus 17 bases between the germline ends. The germline V gene encodes CDR1 MNHNS and CDR2 SASEGT. From its cysteine to its phenylalanine, the CDR3 spans 17 amino acids. Only CDR3 DNA remains: 51 bases, in frame from the first base. On this clonotype: Its antigen target is currently unknown. No much larger clonotype is one base removed from it; base qualities were not supplied.

The study was a case-control design nested within a healthcare worker cohort in London, UK, with weekly nasopharyngeal swab PCR tests and blood sampling. Healthcare workers were enrolled in the week of the UK lockdown, from 23 to 31 March 2020, and were followed every week for up to about 15 weeks. Here is what the overall study found, with its caveats: VDJdb matching was skewed toward anti-spike CD8 responses and likely underestimated virus-specific expansions by missing private and CD4 specificities.

The protocol used for the library was 5' RACE. The run used a NextSeq 500. The TCR library protocol attached unique molecular identifiers to individual cDNA molecules to correct for sequencing error and PCR bias. Both TCR alpha and beta chains were sequenced, and tight co-correlation was observed between alpha and beta sequence abundances in each sample. As for the authors' bioinformatics: Decombinator V4 was used to annotate the V gene, J gene and CDR3 of the TCR sequences. TCRs were defined as expanded if a significant change between any two time points was detected under a Poisson model with p below 0.0001. TCR abundances were normalised to the total number of TCRs sequenced per sample and expressed as counts per million. TRAV1-2 paired with TRAJ12, TRAJ20 or TRAJ33 defined MAIT TCRs, while TRAV10 paired with TRAJ18 defined iNKT TCRs. VDJdb, accessed 1 November 2021, was searched for CMV, EBV and SARS-CoV-2 annotated TCRs, excluding TCRs annotated for multiple antigens. TCRdb reprocessed the public reads (quality trimming at Q25 with fastp, clone calling with MiXCR) and kept in-frame beta chains. Rows are combined by CDR3 protein, so each entry shows the most common genes and DNA. The authors' filters were not applied to this entry. For this sample there are tens of thousands of distinct CDR3 sequences; more than 8.5% appear just once. Under 9% of the sample is taken by the ten largest.

The chain is encoded by TRBV6-1 joined to TRBJ1-5, with TRBD1 perhaps the D gene, on 6 matching bases. The source material was whole blood. The receptor comes from an adult who was a healthcare worker with PCR-confirmed SARS-CoV-2 infection or an uninfected control (not recorded which). In nucleotide form, the sequence is TGTGCCAGCAGTGAAAGCCGGGGTGGGGGCCTCAATCAGCCCCAGCATTTT. Its product reads: CASSESRGGGLNQPQHF.